The next 5 T cell receptor beta chains were all read from a single sample in a study of cytotoxic CD8 clonotypes in ibrutinib-treated CLL (dated by TCRdb to about 2021). Libraries were made using the immunoSEQ multiplex PCR assay. As stored in TCRdb, this immuneACCESS dataset retains in-frame rearrangements with V and J assigned. A fraction of the clones does not appear; measured against another copy, unresolved V genes explain less than half of the discrepancy, and the remainder lacks a known reason. The sample table records approximately 330,000 clones; about 80% of these occur just once. In total, the top ten clones hold about 6.3% of the sample. The sequenced sample was PBMCs, obtained before ibrutinib treatment. The receptors originated from a human donor with chronic lymphocytic leukemia.

This clone came up once. The J gene is TRBJ2-7, the V gene TRBV6-5; no reliable D call. The CDR3 extends over 15 amino acids. The V and J ends lost 5 bases and 3 bases respectively, with 17 bases between them. Germline loops: CDR1 MNHEY, CDR2 SVGAGI. CDR3 sequence (DNA): TGTGCCAGCAGTACACCTCTGAACGGTTACTACGAGCAGTACTTC. This encodes CASSTPLNGYYEQYF.

This clone has more than one count but fewer than ten. V and J are TRBV5-4 and TRBJ1-2, with TRBD1 as a possible D gene (6 bases). The CDR3 extends over 13 amino acids. Deletions cut 1 base from V and 8 bases from J, with 12 bases between. CDR1 SGHNT and CDR2 YYREEE come from the germline V gene (reference sequence). The CDR3 nucleotides read TGTGCCAGCAGCTTGTGGGGGGCGGAAGGCTACACCTTC. It is translated as CASSLWGAEGYTF.

The gene calls are TRBV28 and TRBJ2-1; 8 bases map to TRBD1. V was clipped by 6 bases and J by 3 bases; unmatched bases: 16. The germline V gene has CDR1 MDHEN and CDR2 SYDVKM. The CDR3 totals 18 residues. CDR3 in DNA: TGTGCCAGCAGCCTAGGACAGGGTCATCTGCCCCTCTACAATGAGCAGTTCTTC. Its protein is CASSLGQGHLPLYNEQFF.

The gene calls are TRBV14 and TRBJ1-4, with 7 bases that match TRBD1. Germline V gene lookup returns CDR1 SGHDN and CDR2 FVKESK. V trimming: 1 base; J trimming: 7 bases; junction bases outside the gene matches: 3. This CDR3 comprises 14 residues. CDR3 DNA: TGTGCCAGCAGCCAAGCAGGGGGACTTGAAAAACTGTTTTTT. Translated: CASSQAGGLEKLFF.

The chain has TRBV10-3 and TRBJ2-7, with 14 bases matching TRBD2. Germline assignment: CDR1 ENHRY and CDR2 SYGVKD. The CDR3 sequence is 14 residues long. Losses at the gene ends were 6 bases for V and 6 bases for J; bases not matched to a gene: 4. Here the CDR3 reads CAISSGLAGGEQYF. The CDR3 coding sequence is TGTGCCATCAGCTCTGGACTAGCGGGAGGCGAGCAGTACTTC.